The 22 T cell receptor beta chains below come from one sample, sequenced in a study of TIL therapy for anti-PD-1-resistant metastatic lung cancer. This sample's time point: pre-treatment sample, taken before nivolumab and TIL therapy. Sequencing used immunoSEQ v3. Profiling relied on immunoSEQ multiplex PCR, and the TCRdb table lists in-frame clones only, not all of them. The top ten hold over 1.5% of the sample, which has 20,000 or so clones, about two thirds seen once. This material consisted of blood, taken at baseline. These receptor sequences come from a person aged 25-79 years with non-small cell lung cancer.

This clone came up a few times. The rearrangement uses TRBV7-9 and TRBJ1-2; D remains unclear. Germline V gene lookup returns CDR1 SEHNR and CDR2 FQNEAQ (reference sequence). This CDR3 spans 12 amino acids. The germline V and J ends were trimmed by 3 bases and 2 bases, with 4 bases remaining between them. CDR3 region: CASSFENYGYTF. As DNA, the CDR3 is TGTGCCAGCAGCTTCGAAAACTATGGCTACACCTTC.

The genes are TRBV12-3 or TRBV12-4 and TRBJ2-1; the D is unclear. The germline V and J ends were trimmed by 6 bases and 10 bases, with 10 bases remaining between them. This CDR3 is 11 amino acids long. CDR3 DNA sequence: TGTGCCAGCAGCTACTTAGACGAGCAGTTCTTC. Protein sequence: CASSYLDEQFF.

This clone was observed a few times. The V gene is TRBV6-5, the J gene TRBJ1-4; no definite D call. V lost 2 bases to trimming and J lost 3 bases, with 13 bases between them. The CDR3 has 16 amino acids. Germline V gives CDR1 MNHEY, CDR2 SVGAGI. CDR3 loop: CASSYSTAVANEKLFF. The CDR3 bases are TGTGCCAGCAGTTACAGTACAGCGGTAGCTAATGAAAAACTGTTTTTT.

Note on this clone: Other nucleotide sequences in the sample specify the same CDR3. V usage is TRBV30 and J usage is TRBJ1-3; no firm D call. Germline CDR1 is GTSNPN and CDR2 is SVGIG (reference sequence). The CDR3 spans 14 residues. Trimming stripped 0 bases from V and 3 bases from J, with 9 bases between. The CDR3: CAWSVWGIGNTIYF. In DNA, the CDR3 is TGTGCCTGGAGTGTATGGGGAATTGGAAACACCATATATTTT.

The V gene is TRBV2, the J gene TRBJ2-1; D remains unclear. The CDR3 runs to 13 residues. In germline, CDR1 is SNHLY, CDR2 FYNNEI. Trimming removed 4 bases at V and 8 bases at J, with 12 bases between. The CDR3 spells CASSGIGYDEQFF. CDR3 nucleotide sequence: TGTGCCAGCAGTGGAATCGGGTACGATGAGCAGTTCTTC.

The rearrangement joins TRBV6-6 to TRBJ2-6, with no clear D. CDR1 is MNHNY and CDR2 is SVGAGI in the germline V gene (reference sequence). CDR3 length equals 15 residues. V lost 7 bases, J lost 1 base, and 11 bases lay in between. CDR3 in amino acids: CASTDGGSGANVLTF. DNA for the CDR3: TGTGCCAGCACCGACGGCGGTTCTGGGGCCAACGTCCTGACTTTC.

The chain recombines TRBV15 with TRBJ1-2; 8 nucleotides agree with TRBD1. V lost 5 bases, J lost 8 bases, and 13 bases stayed unmatched. CDR3 length: 15 residues. Germline CDR1 is LNHNV and CDR2 is YYDKDF (reference sequence). For the CDR3, the DNA is TGTGCCACCAGCGAAGGGCCAGGGGGCCCCTCGGGCTACACCTTC. This encodes CATSEGPGGPSGYTF.

The V gene is TRBV5-1, the J gene TRBJ2-7; 8 bases match TRBD2. CDR1 SGHRS and CDR2 YFSETQ come from the germline V gene. The CDR3 is 16 amino acids. Trimming removed 0 bases from V and 0 bases from J; junction bases left unmatched: 5. The CDR3 coding sequence is TGCGCCAGCAGCTTGGACGCCGGGAGGGCCTCCTACGAGCAGTACTTC. Translating gives CASSLDAGRASYEQYF.

This clone occurred a few times. J is TRBJ2-5 and V is TRBV7-2; D is uncertain. The CDR3 totals 13 residues. Germline V gene sequence: CDR1 SGHTA, CDR2 FQGNSA. Deletions cut 2 bases from V and 5 bases from J, with 9 bases between. Here the CDR3 DNA reads TGTGCCAGCAGCTTATCATTAGGGGAGACCCAGTACTTC. Residues: CASSLSLGETQYF.

This clone was found once. The J gene is TRBJ1-2, the V gene TRBV4-2; TRBD1 agrees at 9 bases. CDR3 length equals 17 residues. Germline CDR1 reads LGHNA; CDR2 reads YNFKEQ. The trim removed 0 bases at V and 5 bases at J, leaving 10 bases unmatched. The CDR3 is CASSQEGTGRGEYGYTF. The CDR3 coding sequence is TGTGCCAGCAGCCAAGAAGGGACAGGGCGCGGAGAATATGGCTACACCTTC.

This chain links TRBV2 with TRBJ2-2, with TRBD2 matching 7 bases. Per the germline V gene, CDR1 is SNHLY and CDR2 is FYNNEI. V dropped 4 bases and J dropped 10; count of bases not matched to a gene: 3. The CDR3 totals 12 residues. CDR3 bases: TGTGCCAGCAGTGGGCTAGCGGTGGAGCTGTTTTTT. This translates into CASSGLAVELFF. Complete variable domain (other parts from reference TRBV2 and TRBJ2-2): EPEVTQTPSHQVTQMGQEVILRCVPISNHLYFYWYRQILGQKVEFLVSFYNNEISEKSEIFDDQFSVERPDGSNFTLKIRSTKLEDSAMYFCASSGLAVELFFGEGSRLTVL.

V and J are TRBV5-6 and TRBJ2-3; D is unresolved. Germline V gives CDR1 SGHDT, CDR2 YYEEEE. V lost 4 bases, J lost 2 bases, and 11 bases lay in between. The CDR3 is 14 residues long. In DNA, the CDR3 is TGTGCCAGCAGCCCCCTAGGGAACACAGATACGCAGTATTTT. It encodes CASSPLGNTDTQYF.

V and J are TRBV2 and TRBJ1-2; no definite D call. Germline CDR1 is SNHLY and CDR2 is FYNNEI. The CDR3 is made up of 12 amino acids. V dropped 6 bases and J dropped 4 bases, with 9 bases sitting between them. CDR3 residues: CASSLGPYGYTF. CDR3 coding DNA: TGTGCCAGCAGCCTGGGTCCCTATGGCTACACCTTC.

This sequence joins TRBV11-2 and TRBJ2-4; D is possibly TRBD1 (5 bases). V lost 4 bases to trimming and J lost 1 base, with 23 bases between them. The V gene's germline CDR1 is SGHAT and CDR2 FQNNGV. This CDR3 spans 19 amino acids. CDR3 sequence (DNA): TGTGCCAGCAGCTGGTTTCTGACAGCCCTCTCTGGGGCCAAAAACATTCAGTACTTC. This sequence encodes CASSWFLTALSGAKNIQYF. The complete variable domain, with remaining parts taken from reference TRBV11-2 and TRBJ2-4, reads EAGVAQSPRYKIIEKRQSVAFWCNPISGHATLYWYQQILGQGPKLLIQFQNNGVVDDSQLPKDRFSAERLKGVDSTLKIQPAKLEDSAVYLCASSWFLTALSGAKNIQYFGAGTRLSVL.

The chain recombines TRBV3-1 (or the pseudogene TRBV3-2) with TRBJ2-2, with 7 bases matching TRBD1. This CDR3 has 15 amino acids. Trimming removed 4 bases from V and 1 base from J; junction bases left unmatched: 3. Germline V gives CDR1 LGHDT, CDR2 YNNKEL (reference sequence). CDR3 sequence reads: CASSLGQENTGELFF. CDR3 DNA: TGTGCCAGCAGCCTAGGACAGGAGAACACCGGGGAGCTGTTTTTT.

V gene TRBV30 combines with J gene TRBJ2-3, with 8 nucleotides matching TRBD2. From germline, CDR1 is GTSNPN and CDR2 SVGIG (reference sequence). V trimming: 0 bases; J trimming: 1 base; junction bases outside the gene matches: 0. This CDR3 contains 14 residues. In DNA form, the CDR3 reads TGTGCCTGGAGTGTACTAGCGGGCACAGATACGCAGTATTTT. Its translation: CAWSVLAGTDTQYF.

The rearrangement joins TRBV6-2 or TRBV6-3 to TRBJ1-1; 10 bases line up with TRBD1. There are 15 residues in the CDR3. CDR1 is MNHEY, CDR2 SVGEGT, per germline. Unmatched junction bases numbered 4, after V lost 3 bases and J lost 3 bases. The CDR3 here is CASSYSTGGHTEAFF. Written as DNA, the CDR3 is TGTGCCAGCAGTTATTCGACAGGGGGCCACACTGAAGCTTTCTTT.

The chain uses TRBV4-2 and TRBJ1-1; D possibly corresponds to TRBD1 (5 bases). CDR1 and CDR2 (germline): LGHNA, YNFKEQ. CDR3 length equals 14 residues. The V end lost 1 base, the J end lost 5 bases, and 11 bases lay between the germline ends. The CDR3 sequence is CASSQGGTKTEAFF. For the CDR3, the DNA is TGTGCCAGCAGCCAAGGTGGGACGAAAACTGAAGCTTTCTTT.

J is TRBJ1-2 and V is TRBV5-1; TRBD1 agrees at 9 bases. J gave up 6 bases and V 4 bases, and 4 bases lay outside the gene matches. Germline assignment: CDR1 SGHRS and CDR2 YFSETQ. The CDR3 spans 13 residues. The CDR3: CASSQDRGHGYTF. The CDR3 nucleotides are TGCGCCAGCAGCCAGGACAGGGGCCATGGCTACACCTTC.

The count of this clone is one. The chain is built from TRBV25-1 and TRBJ2-3, with 8 bases that match TRBD1. V lost 6 bases and J lost 6; bases outside the gene matches: 5. The CDR3 runs 13 residues. Germline CDR1 and CDR2: MGHDK and SYGVNS. CDR3 in amino acids: CASRDREKDTQYF. CDR3 DNA sequence: TGTGCCAGCAGGGACAGGGAAAAGGATACGCAGTATTTT.

The chain links TRBV18 to TRBJ2-7; D possibly corresponds to TRBD1 (6 bases). The V gene lost 4 bases and the J gene lost 4 bases, with 11 bases spanning the gap. The CDR3 consists of 13 residues. CDR1 and CDR2 from the germline V gene are KGHSH and LQKENI. DNA for the CDR3: TGTGCCAGCTCACTAGACAGGAAATACGAGCAGTACTTC. Its translation: CASSLDRKYEQYF.

This clone was seen more than once but under ten times. The V and J genes are TRBV2 and TRBJ1-2, with 8 positions matching TRBD1. The CDR3 consists of 13 residues. Looked up from germline, CDR1 is SNHLY and CDR2 is FYNNEI. With 5 bases clipped from V and 8 bases from J, the junction kept 7 bases outside the gene matches. Here the CDR3 reads CASSLSGGKGYTF. CDR3 nucleotides: TGTGCCAGCAGTCTATCAGGGGGCAAGGGCTACACCTTC.